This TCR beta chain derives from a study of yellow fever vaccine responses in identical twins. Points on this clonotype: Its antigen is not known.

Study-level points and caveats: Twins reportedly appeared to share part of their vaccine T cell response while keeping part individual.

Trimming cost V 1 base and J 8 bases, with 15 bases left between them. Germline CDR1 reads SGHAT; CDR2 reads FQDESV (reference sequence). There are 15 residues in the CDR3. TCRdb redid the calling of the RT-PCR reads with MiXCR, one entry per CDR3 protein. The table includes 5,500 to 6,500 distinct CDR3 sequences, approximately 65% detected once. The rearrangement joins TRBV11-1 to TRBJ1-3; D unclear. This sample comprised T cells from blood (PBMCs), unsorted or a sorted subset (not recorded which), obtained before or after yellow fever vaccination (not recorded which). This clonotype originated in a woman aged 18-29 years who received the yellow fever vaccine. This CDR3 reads CASSLDKDAGYTIYF. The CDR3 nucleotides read TGTGCCAGCAGCTTAGATAAGGATGCGGGATACACCATATATTTT.